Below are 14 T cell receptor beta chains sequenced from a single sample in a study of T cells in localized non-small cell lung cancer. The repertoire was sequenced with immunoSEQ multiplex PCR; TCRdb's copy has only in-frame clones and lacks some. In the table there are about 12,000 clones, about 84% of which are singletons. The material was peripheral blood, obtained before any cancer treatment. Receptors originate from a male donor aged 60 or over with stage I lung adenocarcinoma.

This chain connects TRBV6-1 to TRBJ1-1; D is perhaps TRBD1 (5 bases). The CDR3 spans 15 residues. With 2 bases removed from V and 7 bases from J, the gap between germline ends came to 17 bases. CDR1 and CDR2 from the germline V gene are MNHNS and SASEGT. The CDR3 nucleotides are TGTGCCAGCAGTGAATGGAACGGGCAAAGGGGTGAAGCTTTCTTT. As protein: CASSEWNGQRGEAFF.

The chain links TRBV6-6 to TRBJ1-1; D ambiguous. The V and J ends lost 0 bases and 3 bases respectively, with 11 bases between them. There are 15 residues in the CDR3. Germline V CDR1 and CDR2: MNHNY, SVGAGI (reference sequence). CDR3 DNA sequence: TGTGCCAGCAGTTACTCTACGCTGGCCTACACTGAAGCTTTCTTT. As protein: CASSYSTLAYTEAFF.

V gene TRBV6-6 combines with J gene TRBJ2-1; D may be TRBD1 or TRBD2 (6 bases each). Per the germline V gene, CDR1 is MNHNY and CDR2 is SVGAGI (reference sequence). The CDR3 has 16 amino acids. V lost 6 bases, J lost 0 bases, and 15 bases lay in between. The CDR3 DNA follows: TGTGCCAGCAGACATAAGGGGGGAACCTCCTACAATGAGCAGTTCTTC. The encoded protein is CASRHKGGTSYNEQFF.

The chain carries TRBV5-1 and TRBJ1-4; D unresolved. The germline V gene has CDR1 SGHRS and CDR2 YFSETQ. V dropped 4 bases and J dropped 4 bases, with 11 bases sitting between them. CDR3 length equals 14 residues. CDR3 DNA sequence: TGCGCCAGCAGCCCGGCCAACGGTAATGAAAAACTGTTTTTT. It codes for CASSPANGNEKLFF.

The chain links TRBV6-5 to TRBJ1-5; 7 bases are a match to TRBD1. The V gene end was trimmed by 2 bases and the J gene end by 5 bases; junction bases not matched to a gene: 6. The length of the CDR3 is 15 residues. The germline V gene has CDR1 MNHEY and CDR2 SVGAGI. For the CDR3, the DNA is TGTGCCAGCAGTTACACTACAGGGGACGATCAGCCCCAGCATTTT. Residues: CASSYTTGDDQPQHF.

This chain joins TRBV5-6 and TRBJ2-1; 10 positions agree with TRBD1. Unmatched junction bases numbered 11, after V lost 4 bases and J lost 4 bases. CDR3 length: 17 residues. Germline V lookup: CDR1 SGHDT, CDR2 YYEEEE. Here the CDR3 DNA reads TGTGCCAGCAGCAAAATGGCCGGGACAGGGGCATACAATGAGCAGTTCTTC. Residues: CASSKMAGTGAYNEQFF.

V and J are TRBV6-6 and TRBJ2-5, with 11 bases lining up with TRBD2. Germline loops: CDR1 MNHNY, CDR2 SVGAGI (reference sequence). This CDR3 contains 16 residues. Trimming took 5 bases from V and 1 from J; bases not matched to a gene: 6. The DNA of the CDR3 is TGTGCCAGCAGTCTTCTAGCGGGGGGCCCCCAAGAGACCCAGTACTTC. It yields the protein CASSLLAGGPQETQYF.

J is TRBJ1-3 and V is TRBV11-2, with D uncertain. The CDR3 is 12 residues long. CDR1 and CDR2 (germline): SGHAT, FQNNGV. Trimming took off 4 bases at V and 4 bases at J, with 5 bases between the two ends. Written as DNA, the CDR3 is TGTGCCAGCAGCTCAGAAGGAAACACCATATATTTT. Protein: CASSSEGNTIYF.

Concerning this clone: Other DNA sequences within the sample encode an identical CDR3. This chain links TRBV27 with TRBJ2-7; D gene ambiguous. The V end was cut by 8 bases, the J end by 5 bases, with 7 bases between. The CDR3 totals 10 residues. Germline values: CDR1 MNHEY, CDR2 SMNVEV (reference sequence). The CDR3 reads CASVANEQYF. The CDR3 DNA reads TGTGCCAGCGTGGCCAACGAGCAGTACTTC.

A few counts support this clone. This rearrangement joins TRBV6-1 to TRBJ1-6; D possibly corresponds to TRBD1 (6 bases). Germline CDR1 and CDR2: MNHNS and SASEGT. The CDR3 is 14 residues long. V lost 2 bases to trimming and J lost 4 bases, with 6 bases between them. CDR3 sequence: CASSEQGYNSPLHF. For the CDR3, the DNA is TGTGCCAGCAGTGAACAGGGGTATAATTCACCCCTCCACTTT.

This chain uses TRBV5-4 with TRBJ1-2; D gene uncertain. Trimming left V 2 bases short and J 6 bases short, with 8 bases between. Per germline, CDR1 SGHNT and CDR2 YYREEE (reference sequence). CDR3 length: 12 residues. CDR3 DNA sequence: TGTGCCAGCAGCTTCGGACGGAATGGCTACACCTTC. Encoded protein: CASSFGRNGYTF.

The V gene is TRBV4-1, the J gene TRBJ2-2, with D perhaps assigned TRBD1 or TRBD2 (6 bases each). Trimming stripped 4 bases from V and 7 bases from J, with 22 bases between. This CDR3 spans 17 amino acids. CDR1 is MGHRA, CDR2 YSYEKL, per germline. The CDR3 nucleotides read TGCGCCAGCAGCCCCCAAGAGGGGGGTAATAGGGGCGGGGAGCTGTTTTTT. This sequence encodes CASSPQEGGNRGGELFF.

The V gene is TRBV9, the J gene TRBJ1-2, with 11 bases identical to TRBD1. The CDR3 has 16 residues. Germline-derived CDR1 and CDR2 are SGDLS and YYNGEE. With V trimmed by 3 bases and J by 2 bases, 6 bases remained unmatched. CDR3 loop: CASSAADRGRNYGYTF. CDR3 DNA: TGTGCCAGCAGCGCGGCGGACAGGGGGCGGAACTATGGCTACACCTTC.

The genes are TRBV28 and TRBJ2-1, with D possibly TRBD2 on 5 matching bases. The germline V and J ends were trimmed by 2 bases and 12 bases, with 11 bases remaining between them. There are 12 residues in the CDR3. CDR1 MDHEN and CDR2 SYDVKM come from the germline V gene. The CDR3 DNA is TGTGCCAGCAGTTTAAGGGCTGAGGGGCAGTTCTTC. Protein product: CASSLRAEGQFF.